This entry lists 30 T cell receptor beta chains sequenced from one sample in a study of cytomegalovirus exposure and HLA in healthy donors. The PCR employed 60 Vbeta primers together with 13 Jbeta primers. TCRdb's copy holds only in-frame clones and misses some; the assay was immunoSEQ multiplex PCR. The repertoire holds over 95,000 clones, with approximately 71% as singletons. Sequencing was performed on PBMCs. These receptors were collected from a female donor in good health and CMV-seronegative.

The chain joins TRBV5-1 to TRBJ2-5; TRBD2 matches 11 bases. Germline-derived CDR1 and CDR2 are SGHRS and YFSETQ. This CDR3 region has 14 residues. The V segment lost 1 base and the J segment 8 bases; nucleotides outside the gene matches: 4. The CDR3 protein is CASSLTSGSVTQYF. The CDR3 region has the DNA TGCGCCAGCAGCTTGACTAGCGGGAGTGTTACCCAGTACTTC.

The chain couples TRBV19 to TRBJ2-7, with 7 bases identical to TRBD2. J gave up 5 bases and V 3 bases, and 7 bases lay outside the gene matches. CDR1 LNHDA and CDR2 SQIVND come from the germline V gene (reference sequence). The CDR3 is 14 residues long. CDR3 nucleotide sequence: TGTGCCAGTAGTATCGGACTAGTCGAGAACGAGCAGTACTTC. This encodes CASSIGLVENEQYF.

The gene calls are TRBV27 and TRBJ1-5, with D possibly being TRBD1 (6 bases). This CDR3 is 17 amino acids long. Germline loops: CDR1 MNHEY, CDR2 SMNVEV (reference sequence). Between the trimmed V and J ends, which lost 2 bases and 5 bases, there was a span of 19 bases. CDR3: CASSLPTFDRSDQPQHF. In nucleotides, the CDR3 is TGTGCCAGCAGTTTACCAACCTTCGACAGGAGCGATCAGCCCCAGCATTTT.

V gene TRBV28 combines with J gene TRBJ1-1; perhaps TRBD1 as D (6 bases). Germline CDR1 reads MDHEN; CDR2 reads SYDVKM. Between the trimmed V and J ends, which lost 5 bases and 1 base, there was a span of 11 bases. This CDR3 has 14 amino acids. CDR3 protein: CASSQNRENTEAFF. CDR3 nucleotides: TGTGCCAGCAGTCAGAACAGGGAGAACACTGAAGCTTTCTTT.

CDR3 coding DNA: TGTGCCAGCAGTTCGGGGTTGGGTTTATCAGAGACCCAGTACTTC. It encodes CASSSGLGLSETQYF. V usage is TRBV27 and J usage is TRBJ2-5; D possibly corresponds to TRBD2 (5 bases). Germline CDR1 MNHEY, CDR2 SMNVEV (reference sequence). The V gene lost 4 bases and the J gene lost 4 bases, with 16 bases spanning the gap. This CDR3 spans 15 amino acids.

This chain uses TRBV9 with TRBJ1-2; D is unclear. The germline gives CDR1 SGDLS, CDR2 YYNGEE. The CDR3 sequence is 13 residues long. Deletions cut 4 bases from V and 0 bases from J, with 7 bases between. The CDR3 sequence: CASSTSPNYGYTF. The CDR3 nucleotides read TGTGCCAGCAGCACCAGTCCTAACTATGGCTACACCTTC.

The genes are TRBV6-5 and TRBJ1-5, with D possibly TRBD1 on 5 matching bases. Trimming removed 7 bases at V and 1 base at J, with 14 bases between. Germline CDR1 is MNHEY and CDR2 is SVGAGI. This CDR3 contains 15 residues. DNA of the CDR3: TGTGCCAGCACCCAGGGAAGAAACAGCAATCAGCCCCAGCATTTT. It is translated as CASTQGRNSNQPQHF.

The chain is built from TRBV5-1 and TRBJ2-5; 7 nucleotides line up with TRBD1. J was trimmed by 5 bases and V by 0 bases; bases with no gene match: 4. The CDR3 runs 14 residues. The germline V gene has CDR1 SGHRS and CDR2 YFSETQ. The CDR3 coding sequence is TGCGCCAGCAGCTTGGGACAGGGCCTGGAGACCCAGTACTTC. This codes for CASSLGQGLETQYF.

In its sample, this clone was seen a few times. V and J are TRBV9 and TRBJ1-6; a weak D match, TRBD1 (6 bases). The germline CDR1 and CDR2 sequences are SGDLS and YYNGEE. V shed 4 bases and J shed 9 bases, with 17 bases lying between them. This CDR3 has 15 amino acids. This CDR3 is CASSSPTGSSSPLHF. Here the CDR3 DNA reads TGTGCCAGCAGCTCACCTACAGGGTCAAGTTCACCCCTCCACTTT. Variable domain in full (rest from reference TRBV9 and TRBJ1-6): DSGVTQTPKHLITATGQRVTLRCSPRSGDLSVYWYQQSLDQGLQFLIQYYNGEERAKGNILERFSAQQFPDLHSELNLSSLELGDSALYFCASSSPTGSSSPLHFGNGTRLTVT.

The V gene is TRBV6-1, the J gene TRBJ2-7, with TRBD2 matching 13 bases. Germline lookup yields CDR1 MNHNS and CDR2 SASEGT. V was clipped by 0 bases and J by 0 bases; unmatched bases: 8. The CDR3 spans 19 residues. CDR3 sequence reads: CASSEALLAGGPGSYEQYF. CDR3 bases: TGTGCCAGCAGTGAAGCTTTACTAGCGGGGGGGCCTGGCTCCTACGAGCAGTACTTC.

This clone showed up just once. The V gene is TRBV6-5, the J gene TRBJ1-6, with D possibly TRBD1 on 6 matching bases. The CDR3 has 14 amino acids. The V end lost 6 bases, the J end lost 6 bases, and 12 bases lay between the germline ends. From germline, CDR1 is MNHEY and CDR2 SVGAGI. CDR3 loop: CASRPRTVNSPLHF. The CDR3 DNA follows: TGTGCCAGCAGACCAAGGACAGTTAATTCACCCCTCCACTTT.

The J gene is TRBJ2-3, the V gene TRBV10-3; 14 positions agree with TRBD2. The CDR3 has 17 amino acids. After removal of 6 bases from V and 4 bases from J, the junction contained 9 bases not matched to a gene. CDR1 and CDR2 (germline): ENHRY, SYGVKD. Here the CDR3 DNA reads TGTGCCATCAGAAGACTAGCGGGGGGGCCAGCCGCAGATACGCAGTATTTT. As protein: CAIRRLAGGPAADTQYF.

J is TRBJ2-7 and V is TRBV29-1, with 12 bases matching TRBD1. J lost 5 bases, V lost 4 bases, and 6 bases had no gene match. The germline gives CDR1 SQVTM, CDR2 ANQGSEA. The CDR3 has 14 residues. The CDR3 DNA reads TGCAGCGTTGTTACGGGGACAGGGGGCGACGAGCAGTACTTC. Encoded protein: CSVVTGTGGDEQYF.

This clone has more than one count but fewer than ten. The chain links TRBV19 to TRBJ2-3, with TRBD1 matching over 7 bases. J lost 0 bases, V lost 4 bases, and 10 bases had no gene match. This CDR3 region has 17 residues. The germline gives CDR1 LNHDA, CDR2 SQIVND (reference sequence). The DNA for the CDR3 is TGTGCCAGTAGTACCCAACAGGGGTTCTTTAGCACAGATACGCAGTATTTT. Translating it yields CASSTQQGFFSTDTQYF.

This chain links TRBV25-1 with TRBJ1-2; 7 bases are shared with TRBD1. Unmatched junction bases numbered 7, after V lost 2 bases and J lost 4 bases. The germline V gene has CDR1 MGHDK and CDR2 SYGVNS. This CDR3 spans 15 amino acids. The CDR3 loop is CASSEEDRDIYGYTF. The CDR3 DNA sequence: TGTGCCAGCAGTGAAGAAGACAGGGACATCTATGGCTACACCTTC.

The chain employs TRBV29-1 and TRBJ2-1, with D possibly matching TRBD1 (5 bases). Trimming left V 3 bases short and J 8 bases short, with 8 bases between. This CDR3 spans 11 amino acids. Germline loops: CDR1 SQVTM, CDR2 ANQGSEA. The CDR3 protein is CSVEGLDEQFF. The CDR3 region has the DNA TGCAGCGTTGAGGGGCTAGATGAGCAGTTCTTC.

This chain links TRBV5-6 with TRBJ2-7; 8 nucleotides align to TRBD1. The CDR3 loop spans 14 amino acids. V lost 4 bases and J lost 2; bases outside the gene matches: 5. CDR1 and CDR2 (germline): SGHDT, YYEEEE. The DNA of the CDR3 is TGTGCCAGCAGCCCGGACAGGGAAACCTACGAGCAGTACTTC. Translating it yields CASSPDRETYEQYF.

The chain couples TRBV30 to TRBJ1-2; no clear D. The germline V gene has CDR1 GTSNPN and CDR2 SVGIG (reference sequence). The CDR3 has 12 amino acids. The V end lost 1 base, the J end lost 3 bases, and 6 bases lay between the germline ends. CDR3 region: CAWSGSDYGYTF. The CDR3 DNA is TGTGCCTGGAGTGGGTCAGACTATGGCTACACCTTC.

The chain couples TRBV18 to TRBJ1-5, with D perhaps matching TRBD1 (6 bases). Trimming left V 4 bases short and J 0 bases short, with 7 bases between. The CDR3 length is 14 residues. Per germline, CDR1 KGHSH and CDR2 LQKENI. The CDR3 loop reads CASSQQGSNQPQHF. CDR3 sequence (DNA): TGTGCCAGCTCACAACAGGGTAGCAATCAGCCCCAGCATTTT.

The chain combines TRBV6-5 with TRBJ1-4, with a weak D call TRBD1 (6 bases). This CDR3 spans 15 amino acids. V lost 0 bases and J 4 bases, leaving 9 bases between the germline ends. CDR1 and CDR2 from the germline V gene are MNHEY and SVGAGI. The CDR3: CASSYSGQFNEKLFF. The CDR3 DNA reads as TGTGCCAGCAGTTACTCCGGACAGTTTAATGAAAAACTGTTTTTT.

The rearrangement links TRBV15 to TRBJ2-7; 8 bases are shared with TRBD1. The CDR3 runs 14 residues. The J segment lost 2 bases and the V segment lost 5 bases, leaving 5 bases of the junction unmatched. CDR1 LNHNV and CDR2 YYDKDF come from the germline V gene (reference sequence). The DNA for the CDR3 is TGTGCCACCAGCTCTCGGACAGGGACCTACGAGCAGTACTTC. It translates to CATSSRTGTYEQYF.

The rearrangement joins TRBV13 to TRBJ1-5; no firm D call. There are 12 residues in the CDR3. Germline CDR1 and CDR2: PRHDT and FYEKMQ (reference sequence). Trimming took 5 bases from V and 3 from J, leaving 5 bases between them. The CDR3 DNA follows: TGTGCCAGCAGCCTTTCCAATCAGCCCCAGCATTTT. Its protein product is CASSLSNQPQHF.

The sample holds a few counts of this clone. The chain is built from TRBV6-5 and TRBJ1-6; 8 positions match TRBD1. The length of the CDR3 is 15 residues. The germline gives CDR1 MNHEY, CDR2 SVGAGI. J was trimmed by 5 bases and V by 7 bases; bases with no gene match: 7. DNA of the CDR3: TGTGCCAGCAAAACAGGGGGTTACCATAATTCACCCCTCCACTTT. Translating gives CASKTGGYHNSPLHF.

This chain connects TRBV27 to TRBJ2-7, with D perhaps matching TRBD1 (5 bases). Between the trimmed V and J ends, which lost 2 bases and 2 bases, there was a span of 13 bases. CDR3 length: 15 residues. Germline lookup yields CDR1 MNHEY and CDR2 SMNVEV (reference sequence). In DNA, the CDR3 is TGTGCCAGCAGTTTACGGACACCTATAGCCTACGAGCAGTACTTC. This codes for CASSLRTPIAYEQYF.

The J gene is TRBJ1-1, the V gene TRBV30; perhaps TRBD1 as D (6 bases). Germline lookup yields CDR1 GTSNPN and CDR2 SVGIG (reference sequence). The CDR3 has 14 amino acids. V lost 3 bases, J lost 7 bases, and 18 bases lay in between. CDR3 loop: CAWSKRARTVEAFF. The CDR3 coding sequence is TGTGCCTGGAGCAAAAGGGCCCGGACAGTTGAAGCTTTCTTT.

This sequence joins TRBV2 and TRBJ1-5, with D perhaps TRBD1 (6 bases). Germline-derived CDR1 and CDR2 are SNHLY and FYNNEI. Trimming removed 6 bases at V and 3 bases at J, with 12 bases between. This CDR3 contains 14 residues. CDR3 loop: CASSEQGLNQPQHF. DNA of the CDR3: TGTGCCAGCAGCGAGCAGGGGCTCAATCAGCCCCAGCATTTT. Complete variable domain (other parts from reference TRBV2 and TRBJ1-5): EPEVTQTPSHQVTQMGQEVILRCVPISNHLYFYWYRQILGQKVEFLVSFYNNEISEKSEIFDDQFSVERPDGSNFTLKIRSTKLEDSAMYFCASSEQGLNQPQHFGDGTRLSIL.

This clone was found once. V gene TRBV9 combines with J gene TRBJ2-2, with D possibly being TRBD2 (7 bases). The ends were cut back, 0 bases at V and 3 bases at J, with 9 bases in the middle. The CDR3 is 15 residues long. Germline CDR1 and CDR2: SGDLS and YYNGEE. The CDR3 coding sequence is TGTGCCAGCAGCGTAGACGGGGGGCACACCGGGGAGCTGTTTTTT. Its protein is CASSVDGGHTGELFF.

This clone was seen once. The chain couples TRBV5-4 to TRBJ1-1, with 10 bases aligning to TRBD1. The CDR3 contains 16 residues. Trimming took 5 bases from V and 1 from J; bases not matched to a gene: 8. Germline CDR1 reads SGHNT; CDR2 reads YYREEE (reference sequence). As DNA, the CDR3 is TGTGCCAGCAGTCGGGACAGGGGAGGCCGGAACACTGAAGCTTTCTTT. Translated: CASSRDRGGRNTEAFF.

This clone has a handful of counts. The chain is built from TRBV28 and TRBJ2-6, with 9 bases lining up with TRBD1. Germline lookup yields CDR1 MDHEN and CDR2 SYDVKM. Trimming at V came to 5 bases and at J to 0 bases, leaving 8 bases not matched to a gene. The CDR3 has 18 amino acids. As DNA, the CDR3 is TGTGCCAGCAGTAGACCACAGGGGGCCTACTCTGGGGCCAACGTCCTGACTTTC. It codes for CASSRPQGAYSGANVLTF.

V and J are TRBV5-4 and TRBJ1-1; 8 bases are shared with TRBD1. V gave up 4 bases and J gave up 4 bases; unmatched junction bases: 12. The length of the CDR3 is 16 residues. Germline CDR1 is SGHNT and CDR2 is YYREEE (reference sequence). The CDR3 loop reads CASSPPPTGVPTEAFF. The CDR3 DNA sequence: TGTGCCAGCAGCCCCCCGCCGACAGGGGTTCCCACTGAAGCTTTCTTT.